The 5 T cell receptor beta chains below all came from one sample that was sequenced in a study of CD8+ T cells in alopecia areata. Following RNA extraction, reverse transcription yielded cDNA that acted as the sequencing template. Some clones are missing from TCRdb's copy, which holds only in-frame ones; the method was immunoSEQ multiplex PCR. The sample lists around 35,000 clones, nearly 55% occurring once. It was for five or six patients that CD4+ cells were sorted into CD25+CD127- cells. The sample comprised CD4+ Tregs sorted from blood. The receptors here all came from a human donor with alopecia areata.

Only a few counts were recorded for this clone. The rearrangement joins TRBV18 to TRBJ2-5, with TRBD1 as a possible D gene (5 bases). CDR3 length: 13 amino acids. The V end lost 2 bases, the J end lost 5 bases, and 9 bases lay between the germline ends. Germline loops: CDR1 KGHSH, CDR2 LQKENI. Written as DNA, the CDR3 is TGTGCCAGCTCACCAGGGGCCGGCGAGACCCAGTACTTC. Translation gives CASSPGAGETQYF.

This clone was seen more than once but under ten times. The genes are TRBV7-2 and TRBJ1-6, with D possibly being TRBD1 (5 bases). CDR1 and CDR2 (germline): SGHTA, FQGNSA. Trimming took off 3 bases at V and 9 bases at J, with 18 bases between the two ends. The CDR3 runs to 16 residues. As DNA, the CDR3 is TGTGCCAGCAGCTTTCTAACCACCGGGACTTCTTCACCCCTCCACTTT. As protein: CASSFLTTGTSSPLHF.

This clone was detected a few times. The chain uses TRBV6-5 and TRBJ1-2, with D hard to call. Germline-derived CDR1 and CDR2 are MNHEY and SVGAGI. V was cut by 4 bases and J by 8 bases, with 14 bases left in between. This CDR3 contains 13 residues. CDR3 DNA sequence: TGTGCCAGCAGTTCCGGTCCCGGGAGGGGCTACACCTTC. The encoded protein is CASSSGPGRGYTF.

The chain employs TRBV7-2 and TRBJ1-6; possibly TRBD1 for D (5 bases). CDR3 length: 12 amino acids. Germline V lookup: CDR1 SGHTA, CDR2 FQGNSA. The germline V and J ends were trimmed by 7 bases and 10 bases, with 11 bases remaining between them. The CDR3 loop is CASKAGWSPLHF. CDR3 bases: TGTGCCAGCAAGGCAGGGTGGTCACCCCTCCACTTT. Supplemented by reference TRBV7-2 and TRBJ1-6, the full variable domain reads GAGVSQSPSNKVTEKGKDVELRCDPISGHTALYWYRQSLGQGLEFLIYFQGNSAPDKSGLPSDRFSAERTGGSVSTLTIQRTQQEDSAVYLCASKAGWSPLHFGNGTRLTVT.

There are a few counts of this clone. The chain combines TRBV28 with TRBJ2-7, with D hard to call. Trimming shortened V by 5 bases and J by 3 bases, and 5 bases separated the two germline ends. CDR3 length: 11 amino acids. Per the germline V gene, CDR1 is MDHEN and CDR2 is SYDVKM. The CDR3 DNA reads as TGTGCCAGCAGTCGTAACTACGAGCAGTACTTC. Translation: CASSRNYEQYF.